This TCR beta chain was sequenced in a study of graft-versus-host responses after intestinal transplantation. Germline values: CDR1 MNHEY, CDR2 SMNVEV (reference sequence). The V and J ends lost 7 bases and 5 bases, in that order; junction bases with no gene match: 16. The length of the CDR3 is 18 residues. This clone appeared once. The target antigen is unknown. Profiled with immunoSEQ multiplex PCR; TCRdb holds only in-frame clones, not every one. Found here are 95,000 to 150,000 clones, 85% to 95% of them singletons; the top ten hold 2.5% to 3.5%. This TCR was sampled from a human donor who received an intestinal transplant. The rearrangement joins TRBV27 to TRBJ2-3, with 12 bases fitting TRBD2. The sample in question was unstimulated CD8+ T cells sorted from spleen or lymph node cells, obtained before intestinal transplant. As DNA, the CDR3 is TGTGCCAGCAACCCGACCGGACTAGCGGGAACAACGGAAGATACGCAGTATTTT. It codes for CASNPTGLAGTTEDTQYF.